This T cell receptor beta chain comes out of a study of blood T cells in healthy people across ages. A second roughly 6 to 12 cycle PCR used barcoded and J-beta primers. TCRdb redid the calling of the 5' RACE reads with MiXCR, one entry per CDR3 protein. The table records fewer than 800,000 distinct CDR3 sequences, roughly 25% of them present only once. Germline V gives CDR1 PRHDT, CDR2 FYEKMQ (reference sequence). The CDR3 loop spans 18 amino acids. Deletions cut 3 bases from V and 0 bases from J, with 18 bases between. These data were also reused for a study on T cells of mothers and their children. That paper states: Nine systemically healthy Caucasian donors: three mothers, six children.

This chain uses TRBV13 with TRBJ1-3; no reliable D call. Specimen: blood. This clonotype was sampled from a boy between 10 and 17 years old in good health. The CDR3 reads CASSLYRVTTSSGNTIYF. CDR3 nucleotides: TGTGCCAGCAGCTTGTATAGAGTCACCACCAGCTCTGGAAACACCATATATTTT.